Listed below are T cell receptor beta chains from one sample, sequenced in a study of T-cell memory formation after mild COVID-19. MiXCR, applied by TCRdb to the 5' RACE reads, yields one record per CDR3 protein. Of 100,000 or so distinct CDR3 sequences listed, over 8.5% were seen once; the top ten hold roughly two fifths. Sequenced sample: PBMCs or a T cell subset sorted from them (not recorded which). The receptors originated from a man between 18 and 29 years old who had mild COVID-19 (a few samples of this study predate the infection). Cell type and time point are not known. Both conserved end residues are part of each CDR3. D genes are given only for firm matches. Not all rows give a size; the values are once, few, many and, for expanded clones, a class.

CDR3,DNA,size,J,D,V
CASSWDRITEAFF,TGTGCCAGCAGCTGGGACAGGATCACTGAAGCTTTCTTT,NA,TRBJ1-1,TRBD1,TRBV12-3/TRBV12-4
CASSPQTGGTYNEQFF,TGCGCCAGCAGCCCCCAGACAGGGGGAACCTACAATGAGCAGTTCTTC,few,TRBJ2-1,TRBD1,TRBV4-1
CASTFETGDLGGGAFF,TGTGCCAGCACCTTCGAGACAGGGGATTTGGGAGGGGGAGCTTTCTTT,NA,TRBJ1-1,TRBD1,TRBV12-3/TRBV12-4
CSARGVGYSNQPQHF,TGCAGTGCTAGAGGTGTGGGATATAGCAATCAGCCCCAGCATTTT,NA,TRBJ1-5,NA,TRBV20-1
CASSSLARGGYNEQFF,TGTGCCAGCAGCTCTTTGGCGCGGGGGGGCTACAATGAGCAGTTCTTC,NA,TRBJ2-1,TRBD2,TRBV7-9
CASSWTEDRDYGYTF,TGTGCCAGCAGCTGGACGGAGGACAGGGACTATGGCTACACCTTC,few,TRBJ1-2,TRBD1,TRBV13
CASSQDPDDRDEQYF,TGCGCCAGCAGCCAAGATCCAGACGACAGGGACGAGCAGTACTTC,NA,TRBJ2-7,TRBD1,TRBV4-1
CASSFVGVGSFYEQFF,TGTGCCAGCAGTTTTGTGGGGGTAGGATCGTTCTATGAGCAGTTCTTC,many,TRBJ2-1,NA,TRBV12-3/TRBV12-4
CATSRAPLAGGNEQFF,TGTGCCACCAGCAGAGCCCCCCTAGCGGGGGGCAATGAGCAGTTCTTC,few,TRBJ2-1,TRBD2,TRBV15
CASSLSPNQPQHF,TGTGCCAGCAGTTTGTCCCCAAATCAGCCCCAGCATTTT,many,TRBJ1-5,NA,TRBV28
CASSLSSVHYGYTF,TGTGCCAGCAGTTTATCGTCAGTTCACTATGGCTACACCTTC,few,TRBJ1-2,NA,TRBV27
CASRPHPTETVKLFF,TGTGCCAGCAGACCCCACCCAACAGAGACCGTGAAACTGTTTTTT,NA,TRBJ1-4,NA,TRBV27
CASSPNGQGALLTYF,TGCGCCAGCAGCCCAAATGGACAGGGGGCTTTATTAACGTATTTT,NA,TRBJ2-3,TRBD1,TRBV4-3
CASSWTGSSYNEQFF,TGTGCCAGCAGCTGGACGGGGAGCTCCTACAATGAGCAGTTCTTC,few,TRBJ2-1,NA,TRBV5-5
CASSLGLGYGYTF,TGTGCCAGCAGCTTGGGGCTTGGCTATGGCTACACCTTC,NA,TRBJ1-2,NA,TRBV5-6
CASSLDPVGHTDTQYF,TGTGCCAGCAGCCTGGACCCGGTGGGGCACACAGATACGCAGTATTTT,NA,TRBJ2-3,NA,TRBV6-1
CASSEAGRGYQPQHF,TGTGCCAGCAGTGAAGCGGGTAGGGGGTATCAGCCCCAGCATTTT,many,TRBJ1-5,NA,TRBV6-1
CASSPEVWGLLFF,TGCGCCAGCAGCCCCGAGGTGTGGGGGCTATTGTTTTTT,many,TRBJ1-4,NA,TRBV4-3
CASSLAPDRGADTQYF,TGTGCCAGCAGCTTAGCCCCGGACAGGGGGGCAGATACGCAGTATTTT,NA,TRBJ2-3,TRBD1,TRBV7-8
CASTPGQRLREPQHF,TGTGCCAGTACCCCGGGACAGCGACTTCGTGAGCCCCAGCATTTT,NA,TRBJ1-5,TRBD1,TRBV19
CASSNKGRNGAEAFF,TGTGCCAGCAGCAATAAGGGACGAAATGGGGCTGAAGCTTTCTTT,NA,TRBJ1-1,NA,TRBV7-9
CSVNGHRGETQYF,TGCAGCGTAAACGGACATCGTGGTGAGACCCAGTACTTC,few,TRBJ2-5,NA,TRBV29-1
CSARWGLAGGPLIQETQYF,TGCAGTGCTAGGTGGGGCCTAGCGGGGGGCCCTCTCATCCAAGAGACCCAGTACTTC,few,TRBJ2-5,TRBD2,TRBV20-1
CASSLGPNGAQQAFF,TGTGCCAGCAGCTTAGGACCGAACGGGGCCCAGCAAGCTTTCTTT,NA,TRBJ1-1,NA,TRBV7-8
CASSYSGTSGEQYF,TGTGCCAGCAGTTACTCGGGGACGTCGGGCGAGCAGTACTTC,few,TRBJ2-7,NA,TRBV6-2/TRBV6-3
CASSLALSAGGYNEHFF,TGTGCCAGCAGCTTAGCGTTGAGCGCGGGGGGGTACAATGAGCACTTCTTC,few,TRBJ2-1,TRBD2,TRBV7-8